This T cell receptor beta chain was recorded in a study of spatial heterogeneity in lung cancer (dated by TCRdb to the late 2010s). Background for the entire study: More beta-chain than alpha-chain transcripts were consistently detected, likely reflecting higher beta-chain transcript abundance. In tumor regions, TCR transcript counts showed a strong correlation with a T cell transcriptional module score from matched bulk RNA-seq. In the raw uncorrected reads, each unique combination of TCR and UMI appeared more than ten times on average. In non-small cell lung cancer, the study quantitatively compared TCR alpha and beta repertoires across several tumor regions, matched nontumor lung, and blood. Nonsynonymous mutation counts, determined by whole-exome sequencing of tumor tissue, were related to features of the TCR repertoire. At surgery, hundreds of tumor regions, 64 matched nontumor lung samples and fewer than 60 PBMC samples were TCR-sequenced for both alpha and beta chains.

Ten or more counts support this clonotype. Its target antigen remains unknown. Base-call qualities are not available, and no considerably larger clone is one nucleotide away. Since it is a stray read in a library aimed at alpha chains, this beta chain has a size that is not meaningful. This sample's time point label indicates: sample taken at primary tumor resection. Donors were around 69 patients with early-stage, untreated non-small cell lung cancer from the lung TRACERx cohort. For TCR sequencing, whole RNA was extracted from tumor and nontumor lung tissue, or from cryopreserved PBMC samples, and no cell sorting was done. A patient was chosen for TCR sequencing only when enough RNA was available from at least two tumor regions. Tumor and adjacent nontumor lung specimens were reviewed by a lung pathologist before selection. The germline V gene (reference sequence) yields LGHDT for CDR1 and YNNKEL for CDR2. The CDR3 numbers 14 residues from cysteine through phenylalanine. Left in the record is the CDR3 DNA by itself, 42 bases read in frame from the first base. At the junction V is shortened by 4 bases and J by 1 base; bases outside the gene matches: 3.

Libraries were built with 5' RACE. The instrument given in TCRdb is NextSeq 500. The TCR library protocol attached a unique molecular identifier to each TCR cDNA molecule to allow correction of PCR and sequencing errors. For the original study's pipeline: Decombinator tools were used for TCR identification, UMI-based error correction and CDR3 extraction. Expanded TCRs were defined as those above a frequency of 2 per 1,000, corresponding to the top 1% of the tumor frequency distribution. Expanded tumor TCRs were classed as regional if statistically deemed absent (corrected P<0.05) from at least one tumor region, otherwise ubiquitous. Rényi diversity was computed with the R vegan package after subsampling each repertoire 100 times to 5,000 TCRs. To build CDR3 similarity networks, amino acid triplet string-kernel similarity was used, and CDR3s were connected when their pairwise similarity was above 0.82. TCRdb redid the processing of the public reads, applying fastp at Q25 and MiXCR, and retained in-frame beta chains. Each entry merges the rows of one CDR3 protein and shows their most common DNA and genes. V and J calls and clone size were set by TCRdb, not the authors. The sample table shows about 18,000 distinct CDR3 sequences, and around a tenth are seen once. In total, the top ten clones hold roughly 22% of the sample.

Broad study findings and their caveats: TCR-seq coverage of tumor T cells was estimated to be only approximately 7% for alpha chains and roughly 13% for beta chains. Additional single-cell paired TCR alpha and beta sequencing was considered necessary to confirm, at a functional level, the hypothesis that regional TCRs recognize regional mutations. The count of ubiquitous expanded TCRs correlated with the count of ubiquitous nonsynonymous mutations, and the count of regional expanded TCRs correlated with the count of regional nonsynonymous mutations. A correlation was observed between the number of expanded intratumoral alpha and beta TCRs and the tumor nonsynonymous mutation count.

This TCR derives from a female donor with early-stage non-small cell lung cancer. The rearrangement joined TRBV3-1 to TRBJ1-1; TRBD1 matches 7 bases in the middle. Sequenced here: lung tumor tissue, sampled at surgery. The CDR3 region: CASSLGGANTEAFF. The DNA reads as follows: TGTGCCAGCAGCCTAGGGGGCGCGAACACTGAAGCTTTCTTT.